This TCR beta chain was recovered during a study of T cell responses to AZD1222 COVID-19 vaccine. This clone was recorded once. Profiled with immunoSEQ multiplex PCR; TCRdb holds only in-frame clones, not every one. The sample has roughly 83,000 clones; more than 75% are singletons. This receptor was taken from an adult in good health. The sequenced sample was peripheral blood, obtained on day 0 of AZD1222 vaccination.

Written as DNA, the CDR3 is TGTGCCACCAGTGACCCCCAACCGGGTTATAGCACAGATACGCAGTATTTT. Protein sequence: CATSDPQPGYSTDTQYF. The chain is built from TRBV24-1 and TRBJ2-3; D remains ambiguous. CDR3 length: 17 amino acids. In germline, CDR1 is KGHDR, CDR2 SFDVKD. V was clipped by 4 bases and J by 0 bases, with 16 bases between them.